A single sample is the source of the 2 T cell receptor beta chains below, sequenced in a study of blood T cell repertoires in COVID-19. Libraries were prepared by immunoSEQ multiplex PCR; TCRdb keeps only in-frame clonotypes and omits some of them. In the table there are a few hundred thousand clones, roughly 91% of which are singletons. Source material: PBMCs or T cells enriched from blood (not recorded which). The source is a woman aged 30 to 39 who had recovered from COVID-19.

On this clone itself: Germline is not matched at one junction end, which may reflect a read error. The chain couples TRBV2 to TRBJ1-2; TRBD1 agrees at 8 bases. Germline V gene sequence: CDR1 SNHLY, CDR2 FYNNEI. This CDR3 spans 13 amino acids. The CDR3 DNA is TGTGCCAGCAGTGAAGATACCGGGACAGGCCGAGCCTTC. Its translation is CASSEDTGTGRAF.

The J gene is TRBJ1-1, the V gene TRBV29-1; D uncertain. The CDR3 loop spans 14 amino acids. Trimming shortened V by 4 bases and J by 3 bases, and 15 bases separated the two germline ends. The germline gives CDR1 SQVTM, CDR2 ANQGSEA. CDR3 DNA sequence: TGCAGCGTTGGTCTCCTAACAGCGGACACTGAAGCTTTCTTT. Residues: CSVGLLTADTEAFF.